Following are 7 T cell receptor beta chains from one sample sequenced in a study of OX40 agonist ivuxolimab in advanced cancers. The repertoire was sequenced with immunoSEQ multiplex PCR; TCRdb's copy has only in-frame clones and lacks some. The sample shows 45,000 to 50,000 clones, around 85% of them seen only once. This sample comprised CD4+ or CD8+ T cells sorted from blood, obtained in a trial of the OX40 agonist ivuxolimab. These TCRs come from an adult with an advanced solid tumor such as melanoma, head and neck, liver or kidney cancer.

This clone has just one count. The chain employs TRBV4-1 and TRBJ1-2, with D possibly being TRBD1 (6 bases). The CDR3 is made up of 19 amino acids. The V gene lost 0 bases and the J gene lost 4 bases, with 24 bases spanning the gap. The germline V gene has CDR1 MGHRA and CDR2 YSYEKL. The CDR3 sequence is CASSQDSGAWTDIPYGYTF. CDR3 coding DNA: TGCGCCAGCAGCCAAGATAGTGGGGCCTGGACAGACATCCCCTATGGCTACACCTTC.

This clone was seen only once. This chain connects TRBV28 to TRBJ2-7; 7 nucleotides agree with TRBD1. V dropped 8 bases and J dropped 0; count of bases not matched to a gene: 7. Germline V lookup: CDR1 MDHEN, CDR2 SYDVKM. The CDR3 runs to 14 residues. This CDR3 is CASQIQGNSYEQYF. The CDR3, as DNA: TGTGCCAGCCAGATACAGGGGAACTCCTACGAGCAGTACTTC.

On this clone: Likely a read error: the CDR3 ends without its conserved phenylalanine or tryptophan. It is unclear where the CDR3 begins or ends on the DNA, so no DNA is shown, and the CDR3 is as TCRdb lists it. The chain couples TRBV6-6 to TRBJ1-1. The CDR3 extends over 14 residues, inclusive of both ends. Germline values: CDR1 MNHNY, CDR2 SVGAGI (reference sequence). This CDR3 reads CASSYSGGGQPPWI.

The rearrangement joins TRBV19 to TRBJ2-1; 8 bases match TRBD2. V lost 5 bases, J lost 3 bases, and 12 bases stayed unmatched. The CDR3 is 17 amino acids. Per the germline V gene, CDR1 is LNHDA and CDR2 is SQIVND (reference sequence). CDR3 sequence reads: CASSPPPYSGIYNEQFF. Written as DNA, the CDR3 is TGTGCCAGTAGTCCCCCCCCCTATAGCGGGATCTACAATGAGCAGTTCTTC.

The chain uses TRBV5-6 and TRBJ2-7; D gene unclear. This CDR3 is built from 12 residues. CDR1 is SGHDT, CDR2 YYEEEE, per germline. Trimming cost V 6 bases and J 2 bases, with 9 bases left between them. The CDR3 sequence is CASNGETYEQYF. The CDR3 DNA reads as TGTGCCAGCAATGGCGAAACCTACGAGCAGTACTTC.

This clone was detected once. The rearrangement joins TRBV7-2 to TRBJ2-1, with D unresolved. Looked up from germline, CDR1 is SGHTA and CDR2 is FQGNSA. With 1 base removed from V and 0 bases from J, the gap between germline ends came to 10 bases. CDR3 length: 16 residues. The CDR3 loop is CASSLGGDSSYNEQFF. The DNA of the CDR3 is TGTGCCAGCAGCTTAGGCGGAGATAGCTCCTACAATGAGCAGTTCTTC.

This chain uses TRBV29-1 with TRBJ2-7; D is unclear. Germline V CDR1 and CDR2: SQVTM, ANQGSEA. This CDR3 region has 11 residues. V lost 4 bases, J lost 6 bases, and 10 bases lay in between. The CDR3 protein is CSVVKGSEQYF. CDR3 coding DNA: TGCAGCGTTGTCAAGGGATCCGAGCAGTACTTC.